This TCR beta chain comes out of a study of T cell responses to AZD1222 COVID-19 vaccine. Study details: Samples with a second dose at about 4 or about 12 weeks were pooled together. General study findings and limits: The sample set comprised mostly white British donors with more females, and clonal diversity was possibly underestimated. Nearly half of unique spike-specific TCRs reportedly avoided B.1.351 and B.1.1.7 mutated regions. Two AZD1222 administrations were followed by greater Spike-specific TCR breadth and depth.

Only in-frame clones appear in the TCRdb table, and some are missing; sequencing was by immunoSEQ multiplex PCR. The table lists 110,000 to 150,000 clones, roughly 85% of them singletons. Comments on this clone: Its specificity is not known.

Trimming pared 8 bases from V and 5 bases from J, leaving 16 bases between. Per germline, CDR1 MNHEY and CDR2 SMNVEV (reference sequence). The CDR3 sequence is 14 residues long. The V gene is TRBV27, the J gene TRBJ1-5; D is perhaps TRBD1 (5 bases). The source is an adult in good health. The sequencing used peripheral blood, collected on day 0 of AZD1222 vaccination. CDR3 DNA sequence: TGTGCCAGCGGGGGGATCGGAGGGCATCAGCCCCAGCATTTT. Its translation is CASGGIGGHQPQHF.